The source of this TCR beta chain is a study of T cell responses to AZD1222 COVID-19 vaccine. V was pared by 5 bases and J by 5 bases, with 11 bases of the junction left unmatched. The CDR3 is made up of 15 amino acids. Germline-derived CDR1 and CDR2 are SGHAT and FQNNGV. A word on this clone: What it binds is not known.

Regarding the study as a whole: Sampling that yielded the repertoires occurred only after the peak T cell response. Unmutated regions of variants are reportedly targeted by nearly half of spike-specific TCRs.

Repertoires were generated with immunoSEQ multiplex PCR, while TCRdb's copy carries only in-frame clones and drops some. Altogether about 78,000 clones are present, roughly 82% being singletons, with the ten largest covering 2.9%. The chain has TRBV11-2 and TRBJ2-5; TRBD2 aligns across 7 bases. This clonotype originated in an adult in good health. The material sequenced was peripheral blood, taken on day 0 of AZD1222 vaccination. The CDR3 DNA reads TGTGCCAGCAGCCAAGCGGGACTCCCCTTGGAGACCCAGTACTTC. Translation: CASSQAGLPLETQYF.